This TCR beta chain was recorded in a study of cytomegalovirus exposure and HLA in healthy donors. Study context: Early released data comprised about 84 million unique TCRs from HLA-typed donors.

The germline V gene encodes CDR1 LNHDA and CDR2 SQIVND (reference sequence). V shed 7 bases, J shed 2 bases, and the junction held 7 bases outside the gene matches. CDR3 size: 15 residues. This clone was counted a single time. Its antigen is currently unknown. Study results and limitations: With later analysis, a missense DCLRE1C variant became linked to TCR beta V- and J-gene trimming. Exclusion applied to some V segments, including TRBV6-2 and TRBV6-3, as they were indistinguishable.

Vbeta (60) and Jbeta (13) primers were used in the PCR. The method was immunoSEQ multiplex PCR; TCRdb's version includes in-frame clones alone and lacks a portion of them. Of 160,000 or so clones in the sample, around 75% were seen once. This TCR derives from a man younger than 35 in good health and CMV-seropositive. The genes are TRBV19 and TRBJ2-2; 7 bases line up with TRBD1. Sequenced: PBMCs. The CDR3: CASTRTGFNTGELFF. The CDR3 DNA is TGTGCCAGTACAAGGACAGGATTTAACACCGGGGAGCTGTTTTTT.